The present T cell receptor beta chain was sequenced within a study of CD8 T cells in Susac syndrome. RNA, at about 0.45 to 1 ug, was reverse transcribed with random hexamers. Via MiXCR, TCRdb re-called the immunoSEQ multiplex PCR reads, giving one row per CDR3 protein. The sample consists of 200,000 or so distinct CDR3 sequences, around 95% of them appearing once. Germline lookup yields CDR1 MGHRA and CDR2 YSYEKL. The CDR3 is 14 residues long. J lost 8 bases, V lost 5 bases, and 4 bases had no gene match. The receptor comes from a human donor with multiple sclerosis. The V call is TRBV4-1, the J call TRBJ1-6, with 9 bases matching TRBD1. The material sequenced was CD4+ T cells from PBMCs. The DNA for the CDR3 is TGCGCCAGCAGCTACTGGACAGGGGATTCACCCCTCCACTTT. The encoded protein is CASSYWTGDSPLHF.